The 6 T cell receptor beta chains reported below all come from one sample, sequenced in a study of pediatric ulcerative colitis. Assay: immunoSEQ multiplex PCR; the TCRdb copy retains only in-frame clones and omits some. The repertoire holds some 9,100 clones, with 80% to 90% as singletons. The specimen was blood. These receptors all come from a girl between 5 and 17 years old with moderate ulcerative colitis.

This chain uses TRBV7-9 with TRBJ2-2, with D unclear. The ends were cut back, 5 bases at V and 5 bases at J, with 9 bases in the middle. Per the germline V gene, CDR1 is SEHNR and CDR2 is FQNEAQ (reference sequence). This CDR3 has 13 amino acids. The CDR3 nucleotides are TGTGCCAGCAGCACCCGGATTACCGGGGAGCTGTTTTTT. This gives the protein CASSTRITGELFF.

The chain has TRBV28 and TRBJ2-5; 9 positions match TRBD1. In germline, CDR1 is MDHEN, CDR2 SYDVKM. This CDR3 contains 14 residues. The J segment lost 9 bases and the V segment lost 5 bases, leaving 10 bases of the junction unmatched. The CDR3: CASSPPGQGGAQYF. The CDR3 DNA reads TGTGCCAGCAGTCCCCCGGGACAGGGAGGGGCCCAGTACTTC.

This clone showed up just a few times. V is TRBV2 and J is TRBJ1-4, with TRBD1 as a possible D gene (6 bases). This CDR3 is built from 14 residues. V shed 4 bases and J shed 5 bases, with 11 bases lying between them. From germline, CDR1 is SNHLY and CDR2 FYNNEI. The CDR3 reads CASSGDNSNEKLFF. The CDR3 DNA reads TGTGCCAGCAGTGGGGACAATTCCAATGAAAAACTGTTTTTT.

The chain has TRBV5-5 and TRBJ2-7; D is unclear. The CDR3 length is 14 residues. From germline, CDR1 is SGHKS and CDR2 YYEKEE (reference sequence). V shed 0 bases and J shed 0 bases, with 7 bases lying between them. The CDR3 DNA sequence: TGTGCCAGCAGCTTGGAACGGTACTCCTACGAGCAGTACTTC. Amino acids: CASSLERYSYEQYF.

The rearrangement uses TRBV11-2 and TRBJ2-7, with unresolved D. V was pared by 5 bases and J by 4 bases, with 12 bases between. This CDR3 comprises 13 residues. The germline gives CDR1 SGHAT, CDR2 FQNNGV. In DNA, the CDR3 is TGTGCCAGCAGCGCGAATGCGGTTTACGAGCAGTACTTC. Residues: CASSANAVYEQYF.

This clone was counted between two and nine times. The rearrangement uses TRBV7-3 and TRBJ1-1, with 7 bases that match TRBD1. This CDR3 has 14 residues. Germline CDR1 and CDR2: SGHTA and FQGTGA. J lost 0 bases, V lost 4 bases, and 2 bases had no gene match. CDR3 sequence (DNA): TGTGCCAGCAGCTCGACAGGGCTGAACACTGAAGCTTTCTTT. It encodes CASSSTGLNTEAFF.